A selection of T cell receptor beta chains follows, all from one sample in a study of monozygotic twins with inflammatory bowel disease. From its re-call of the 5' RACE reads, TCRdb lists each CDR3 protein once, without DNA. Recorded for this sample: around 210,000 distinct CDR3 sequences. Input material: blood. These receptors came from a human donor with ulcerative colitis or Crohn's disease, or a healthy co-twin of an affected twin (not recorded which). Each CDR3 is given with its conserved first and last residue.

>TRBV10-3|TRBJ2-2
CAISESGARDTGELFF
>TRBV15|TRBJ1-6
CATSRTGTGNSPLHF
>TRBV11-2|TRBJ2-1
CASSPGGGLYNEQFF
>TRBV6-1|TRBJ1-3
CASSVQLSGNTIYF
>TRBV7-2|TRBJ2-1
CASSLMVRDSSYNEQFF
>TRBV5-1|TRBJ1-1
CASSPDLWTAGYTEAFF
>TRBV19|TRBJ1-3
CASIGIPGNTIYF
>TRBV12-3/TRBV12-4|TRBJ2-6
CASSLTRGLSSGANVLTF
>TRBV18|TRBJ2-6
CASSPGVGRKGSGANVLTF
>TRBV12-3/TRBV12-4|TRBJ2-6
CASSPGGSVLTF
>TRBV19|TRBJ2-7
CASSITGTPRDEQYF
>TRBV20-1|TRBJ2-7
CSADSTKGYEQYF
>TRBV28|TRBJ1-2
CASTPHEGVLGYTF